This is a list of T cell receptor beta chains from one sample in a study of cytomegalovirus exposure and HLA in healthy donors. Data came from immunoSEQ multiplex PCR; TCRdb stores just in-frame clones and leaves some out. The repertoire holds approximately 95,000 clones, with 65% to 90% as singletons. Sequencing was performed on PBMCs. The receptors shown here come from a woman between 65 and 79 years old in good health and CMV-seropositive. Both conserved end residues are part of each CDR3. Each record gives: D gene, clone size, V gene, CDR3 length, J gene, CDR3 DNA, CDR3 protein. D genes are given only for firm matches. Not all rows give a size; the values are once, few, many and, for expanded clones, a class.

>TRBD1|once|TRBV5-5|16|TRBJ1-5
TGTGCCAGCAGCTCGACGCCGGGACAGGGAAATCAGCCCCAGCATTTT
CASSSTPGQGNQPQHF
>.|.|TRBV7-2|15|TRBJ2-7
TGTGCCAGCAGCTTAGACCCAGGGGGGTGGAACGAGCAGTACTTC
CASSLDPGGWNEQYF
>.|.|TRBV5-6|16|TRBJ1-4
TGTGCCAGCAGCTTGTTCAAGCAGGGGCTTTCGGAAAAACTGTTTTTT
CASSLFKQGLSEKLFF
>TRBD1|.|TRBV2|19|TRBJ2-1
TGTGCCAGCAGTCCCAGGGGGCGTTTACGGGAAGAACCGGGAAATGAGCAGTTCTTC
CASSPRGRLREEPGNEQFF
>TRBD1|once|TRBV5-4|16|TRBJ2-5
TGTGCCAGCAGCTTGGTGGGGACAGGGCCGCAAGAGACCCAGTACTTC
CASSLVGTGPQETQYF
>TRBD2|.|TRBV7-2|15|TRBJ2-7
TGTGCCAGCAGCATAGCGGGAGTGAATCCCCACGAGCAGTACTTC
CASSIAGVNPHEQYF
>.|.|TRBV18|15|TRBJ2-1
TGTGCCAGCTCGGAAGGGAGAAGCTCCTACAATGAGCAGTTCTTC
CASSEGRSSYNEQFF
>.|few|TRBV21-1|13|TRBJ1-5
TGTGCCAGCAGCAACAGGGGGACCTCGCCCCAGCATTTT
CASSNRGTSPQHF
>TRBD1|.|TRBV4-1|14|TRBJ2-5
TGCGCCAGCAGTCCGGGACAGGGTTTTGAGACCCAGTACTTC
CASSPGQGFETQYF
>.|.|TRBV10-3|15|TRBJ2-3
TGTGCCACCGGCGGAAAAAAAAGCTTCACAGATACGCAGTATTTT
CATGGKKSFTDTQYF
>TRBD1|.|TRBV5-1|15|TRBJ1-5
TGCGCCAGCAGTTTCACAGGGGATCGGAATCAGCCCCAGCATTTT
CASSFTGDRNQPQHF
>TRBD2|.|TRBV5-4|16|TRBJ2-2
TGTGCCAGCAGCTCGATTAGCGGGTCCGACACCGGGGAGCTGTTTTTT
CASSSISGSDTGELFF
>.|once|TRBV7-8|15|TRBJ2-7
TGTGCCAGCAGCATTTCTGGGGCTCAAGTAAACGAGCAGTACTTC
CASSISGAQVNEQYF
>.|.|TRBV2|15|TRBJ1-1
TGTGCCAGCAGTGAAGGAGAACGGGGTAGGGCTGAAGCTTTCTTT
CASSEGERGRAEAFF
>.|.|TRBV6-5|14|TRBJ1-3
TGTGCCAGCATCCGAACGGTGGAGGGAAACACCATATATTTT
CASIRTVEGNTIYF
>.|.|TRBV19|17|TRBJ1-5
TGTGCCAGTAGTATAGGGAGTAGACGGAATAGCAATCAGCCCCAGCATTTT
CASSIGSRRNSNQPQHF
>TRBD1|.|TRBV7-9|16|TRBJ2-7
TGTGCCAGCAGCTTGTCAACAGGGGGCAGCCCCTACGAGCAGTACTTC
CASSLSTGGSPYEQYF
>TRBD1|.|TRBV19|15|TRBJ2-2
TGTGCCAGTAGTATAGTTAGACAGGGGACCGGGGAGCTGTTTTTT
CASSIVRQGTGELFF
>TRBD2|.|TRBV9|23|TRBJ2-1
TGTGCCAGCAGCGTTTTATGGGGTCCGGGACTAGCGGGAGGGAAGGTCGGGTCTTATGAGCAGTTCTTC
CASSVLWGPGLAGGKVGSYEQFF
>.|.|TRBV19|14|TRBJ2-7
TGTGCCAGTAGTCCCCAGGGAGGCTCCTACGAGCAGTACTTC
CASSPQGGSYEQYF
>TRBD1|once|TRBV5-3|15|TRBJ1-5
TGTGCCAGAAGCTTGCAGGAGGGGGCACGTCAGCCCCAGCATTTT
CARSLQEGARQPQHF
>TRBD1|.|TRBV7-9|15|TRBJ2-5
TGTGCCAGCAGTAGGGTCGGGACAGGGGAGGAGACCCAGTACTTC
CASSRVGTGEETQYF
>TRBD2|.|TRBV28|17|TRBJ2-7
TGTGCCAGCAGTCCAATTCCCAAGACTAGCGGAACCTACGAGCAGTACTTC
CASSPIPKTSGTYEQYF
>TRBD1|.|TRBV29-1|12|TRBJ1-4
TGCAGCGTGGGACAGGGGGTTGAAAAACTGTTTTTT
CSVGQGVEKLFF
>TRBD2|.|TRBV11-3|16|TRBJ2-1
TGTGCCAGCAGCTTGGGGACTAGCGGGGGGGACAATGAGCAGTTCTTC
CASSLGTSGGDNEQFF
>TRBD1|.|TRBV28|15|TRBJ1-5
TGTGCCATCCGGAGGGGGACAGCTCTTTATCAGCCCCAGCATTTT
CAIRRGTALYQPQHF
>TRBD1|.|TRBV28|15|TRBJ1-3
TGTGCCAGCAGGTGGGGACAGGGGACTGGAAACACCATATATTTT
CASRWGQGTGNTIYF
>.|.|TRBV4-2|16|TRBJ2-2
TGTGCCAGCAGCCAAGGCGGCGGGACGAGCACCGGGGAGCTGTTTTTT
CASSQGGGTSTGELFF
>.|once|TRBV5-1|14|TRBJ2-1
TGCGCCAGCAGCCTGGACTCGTCCTACAATGAGCAGTTCTTC
CASSLDSSYNEQFF